This TCR beta chain comes out of a study of OX40 agonist ivuxolimab in advanced cancers. Study information: Dose-escalation cases comprised hepatocellular carcinoma, melanoma, renal cell or head and neck cancer. Study outcomes and limitations: Researchers report that CD8+ T cells had, on average, more expanded clones than CD4+. Low clonal expansion, among the lowest seen, marked partial responders at 0.1-3.0 mg/kg.

Of note for this clone: Its cognate antigen is unknown.

Sequenced by immunoSEQ multiplex PCR; TCRdb stores in-frame clones only, minus some. In the table there are 55,000 to 70,000 clones, 84% of which are singletons. This specimen consisted of CD4+ or CD8+ T cells sorted from blood, obtained in a trial of the OX40 agonist ivuxolimab. This receptor was taken from an adult with an advanced solid tumor such as melanoma, head and neck, liver or kidney cancer.

Here the CDR3 DNA reads TGCGCCAGCAGCCAAGATCGCATGTCAGCTAACTATGGCTACACCTTC. It translates to CASSQDRMSANYGYTF. The genes are TRBV4-1 and TRBJ1-2; D is ambiguous. Germline V gene data show CDR1 as MGHRA and CDR2 as YSYEKL. Trimming took 0 bases from V and 0 from J, leaving 11 bases between them. The CDR3 has 16 amino acids.